These 14 T cell receptor beta chains originate from one sample sequenced in a study of T cells in Graves' hyperthyroidism and ophthalmopathy. TCR beta CDR3 region amplification was performed from RNA transcripts. The TCR CDR3 first-round RT-PCR relied on the HTBI primer set. MiXCR, run by TCRdb on the multiplex PCR reads, gives a single entry per CDR3 protein. The repertoire has 500,000 to 600,000 distinct CDR3 sequences, nearly 20% of them found once; the top ten carry approximately 48%. Sequenced input: blood. Source of these receptors: a man aged 40-49 years with Graves' ophthalmopathy.

V is TRBV10-2 and J is TRBJ2-2; D unresolved. CDR1 is WSHSY and CDR2 is SAAADI in the germline V gene. The CDR3 contains 13 residues. V shed 4 bases and J shed 4 bases, with 7 bases lying between them. The CDR3 region has the DNA TGCGCCAGCAGTGTGTTTGGCACCGGGGAGCTGTTTTTT. Protein sequence: CASSVFGTGELFF.

In its sample, this clonotype was seen many times. The chain employs TRBV30 and TRBJ1-2; 9 bases map to TRBD1. Looked up from germline, CDR1 is GTSNPN and CDR2 is SVGIG (reference sequence). V lost 3 bases, J lost 8 bases, and 1 base stayed unmatched. This CDR3 is built from 11 residues. CDR3: CAWRGQGGYTF. The CDR3 DNA reads as TGTGCCTGGAGGGGACAGGGAGGCTACACCTTC.

This clonotype came up a few times. The chain is built from TRBV7-9 and TRBJ1-6; D unresolved. Trimming pared 1 base from V and 13 bases from J, leaving 14 bases between. The CDR3 covers 14 residues. Germline assignment: CDR1 SEHNR and CDR2 FQNEAQ (reference sequence). DNA of the CDR3: TGTGCCAGCAGCTTAGGCCAGGCCAGAGCGCCCCTCCACTTT. As protein: CASSLGQARAPLHF.

This clonotype was counted only a few times. The chain joins TRBV27 to TRBJ2-3; D is uncertain. V shed 0 bases and J shed 2 bases, with 9 bases lying between them. CDR1 is MNHEY, CDR2 SMNVEV, per germline (reference sequence). This CDR3 region has 15 residues. CDR3 sequence (DNA): TGTGCCAGCAGTTTATCTTCGGCCTTCACAGATACGCAGTATTTT. Protein sequence: CASSLSSAFTDTQYF.

With respect to this clonotype: With a much larger clone just one base away, this may be a read error. The rearrangement joins TRBV5-1 to TRBJ2-1, with D unclear. The V gene lost 1 base and the J gene lost 0 bases, with 8 bases spanning the gap. From germline, CDR1 is SGHRS and CDR2 YFSETQ. The CDR3 totals 15 residues. The CDR3 region has the DNA TGCGCCAGCAGCTTGTGGCCCCCCTCCTACAATGAGCAGTTCTTC. This encodes CASSLWPPSYNEQFF. The full variable domain, with the rest looked up from reference TRBV5-1 and TRBJ2-1, is KAGVTQTPRYLIKTRGQQVTLSCSPISGHRSVSWYQQTPGQGLQFLFEYFSETQRNKGNFPGRFSGRQFSNSRSEMNVSTLELGDSALYLCASSLWPPSYNEQFFGPGTRLTVL.

This clonotype was picked up many times. The chain is built from TRBV5-1 and TRBJ2-1; 7 nucleotides agree with TRBD2. The CDR3 sequence is 13 residues long. V was clipped by 9 bases and J by 1 base; unmatched bases: 4. Germline assignment: CDR1 SGHRS and CDR2 YFSETQ. The CDR3 DNA sequence: TGCGCCACCACGCGGGAGTCCTACAATGAGCAGTTCTTC. Its translation: CATTRESYNEQFF.

The chain has TRBV7-3 and TRBJ2-3; D gene unclear. V was cut by 0 bases and J by 0 bases, with 13 bases left in between. The CDR3 is made up of 17 amino acids. The germline CDR1 and CDR2 sequences are SGHTA and FQGTGA. Here the CDR3 reads CASSLTGGSPSTDTQYF. In DNA form, the CDR3 reads TGTGCCAGCAGCTTAACGGGCGGCAGCCCTAGCACAGATACGCAGTATTTT.

This clonotype was detected a few times. One end of the junction varies from germline; a read error may be responsible. V is TRBV7-7 and J is TRBJ2-3, with D unresolved. This CDR3 has 14 residues. Germline CDR1 reads SSHAT; CDR2 reads FNYEAQ (reference sequence). The CDR3 is CASSPSHITDTQYF. CDR3 coding DNA: TGTGCTAGCAGCCCGTCGCACATCACAGATACGCAGTATTTT.

This clonotype occurred a few times. V and J are TRBV5-1 and TRBJ1-4; D is undetermined. The V and J ends lost 5 bases and 0 bases respectively, with 8 bases between them. The V gene's germline CDR1 is SGHRS and CDR2 YFSETQ. The CDR3 covers 14 residues. CDR3 sequence reads: CASRDGSTNEKLFF. DNA of the CDR3: TGCGCCAGCAGGGACGGGTCAACTAATGAAAAACTGTTTTTT. Full variable domain (remainder filled in from reference TRBV5-1 and TRBJ1-4): KAGVTQTPRYLIKTRGQQVTLSCSPISGHRSVSWYQQTPGQGLQFLFEYFSETQRNKGNFPGRFSGRQFSNSRSEMNVSTLELGDSALYLCASRDGSTNEKLFFGSGTQLSVL.

A note on this clonotype: Germline is not matched at one junction end, which may reflect a read error. The chain combines TRBV19 with TRBJ2-7; a possible D gene is TRBD2 (5 bases). This CDR3 has 15 amino acids. Per the germline V gene, CDR1 is LNHDA and CDR2 is SQIVND (reference sequence). The chain's CDR3 is CVSSISGRGQYEQYF. CDR3 sequence (DNA): TGTGTCAGTAGCATCAGCGGCCGGGGTCAATACGAGCAGTACTTC. The whole variable domain, remainder taken from reference TRBV19 and TRBJ2-7, is DGGITQSPKYLFRKEGQNVTLSCEQNLNHDAMYWYRQDPGQGLRLIYYSQIVNDFQKGDIAEGYSVSREKKESFPLTVTSAQKNPTAFYLCVSSISGRGQYEQYFGPGTRLTVT.

The V call is TRBV2, the J call TRBJ2-7, with TRBD2 matching over 12 bases. CDR1 and CDR2 (germline): SNHLY, FYNNEI. CDR3 length: 16 residues. Trimming took 4 bases from V and 4 from J; bases not matched to a gene: 8. This chain's CDR3 is CASSAPPSGRGYEQYF. CDR3 sequence (DNA): TGTGCCAGCAGTGCCCCCCCTAGCGGGAGGGGATACGAGCAGTACTTC.

The chain recombines TRBV20-1 with TRBJ1-5; no reliable D call. Between the trimmed V and J ends, which lost 3 bases and 0 bases, there was a span of 9 bases. The germline gives CDR1 DFQATT, CDR2 SNEGSKA (reference sequence). This CDR3 is built from 14 residues. As DNA, the CDR3 is TGCAGTGCTAGGATACGTCATAGCAATCAGCCCCAGCATTTT. Translated, it gives CSARIRHSNQPQHF.

This clonotype turned up a few times. The chain has TRBV15 and TRBJ1-1; a possible D gene is TRBD1 (6 bases). The V end was cut by 6 bases, the J end by 1 base, with 15 bases between. Germline CDR1 is LNHNV and CDR2 is YYDKDF (reference sequence). The CDR3 extends over 15 amino acids. This CDR3 is CATSVGGTGNTEAFF. CDR3 bases: TGTGCCACCAGTGTAGGGGGGACCGGGAACACTGAAGCTTTCTTT.

This chain joins TRBV5-1 and TRBJ2-1; 7 bases are a match to TRBD2. The CDR3 covers 16 residues. Germline V lookup: CDR1 SGHRS, CDR2 YFSETQ. Trimming cost V 0 bases and J 0 bases; bases outside gene matches: 3. The CDR3 DNA is TGCGCCAGCAGCTTGGGATGGGAGGGCTCCTACAATGAGCAGTTCTTC. Its translation: CASSLGWEGSYNEQFF.